The 4 T cell receptor beta chains below were found in one sample sequenced in a study of T-cell memory formation after mild COVID-19. TCRdb recomputed calls from the 5' RACE reads with MiXCR, one row per CDR3 protein. The sample records a few hundred thousand distinct CDR3 sequences, roughly a tenth being singletons. The sample consisted of PBMCs or a T cell subset sorted from them (not recorded which). The source of these receptors is a man aged 18-30 years who had mild COVID-19 (a few samples of this study predate the infection). Cell type and time point are not known.

This clonotype has at least ten counts. The chain uses TRBV30 and TRBJ2-2, with D hard to call. CDR3 length equals 14 residues. V lost 0 bases and J lost 6, with 11 bases in between. CDR1 GTSNPN and CDR2 SVGIG come from the germline V gene (reference sequence). CDR3 region: CAWSVIIGAGELFF. The CDR3 DNA is TGTGCCTGGAGTGTAATAATTGGGGCCGGGGAGCTGTTTTTT.

This clonotype was observed many times. The V call is TRBV7-3, the J call TRBJ2-1; no clear D gene. Trimming pared 3 bases from V and 9 bases from J, leaving 12 bases between. The CDR3 runs to 13 residues. Germline V gene sequence: CDR1 SGHTA, CDR2 FQGTGA. The CDR3 DNA reads TGTGCCAGCAGCTTGGCTAGTGTGGGTGAGCAGTTCTTC. Translation: CASSLASVGEQFF.

The gene calls are TRBV2 and TRBJ2-5; 7 bases line up with TRBD1. J lost 3 bases, V lost 4 bases, and 2 bases had no gene match. There are 13 residues in the CDR3. The V gene's germline CDR1 is SNHLY and CDR2 FYNNEI. The DNA for the CDR3 is TGTGCCAGCAGTGTGGACAGGAAAGAGACCCAGTACTTC. Protein product: CASSVDRKETQYF.

The CDR3 loop reads CSATPSETQYF. CDR3 nucleotide sequence: TGCAGTGCTACCCCCAGTGAGACCCAGTACTTC. V is TRBV20-1 and J is TRBJ2-5, with D uncertain. The V end lost 4 bases, the J end lost 5 bases, and 8 bases lay between the germline ends. CDR1 and CDR2 from the germline V gene are DFQATT and SNEGSKA (reference sequence). The CDR3 contains 11 residues.